The 21 T cell receptor beta chains below come from one sample, sequenced in a study of T cells expressing NK-cell markers. TCRdb re-called the 5' RACE reads and gives one entry per CDR3 protein, without DNA. In all, the sample yields about 430,000 distinct CDR3 sequences. The sample was blood T cells: a sorted CD56 or NKG2C T cell subset, CD4+ or CD8+ T cells, or bulk PBMC T cells (not recorded which). Source of these receptors: a woman aged 45-60 years in good health.

The gene calls are TRBV20-1 and TRBJ2-1; TCRdb selects TRBD1, and the lack of DNA leaves this call unchecked. This CDR3 comprises 16 residues. The germline V gene has CDR1 DFQATT and CDR2 SNEGSKA (reference sequence). The CDR3 loop reads CSARDSRASAYNEQFF.

The rearrangement joins TRBV2 to TRBJ2-3; TCRdb designates TRBD2, a call that cannot be tested without DNA. The length of the CDR3 is 15 residues. The germline V gene has CDR1 SNHLY and CDR2 FYNNEI. This CDR3 is CASSATGGRTDTQYF.

The genes are TRBV7-2 and TRBJ1-2; there is no DNA to check the TCRdb D call of TRBD1. The CDR3 is 14 residues long. Per germline, CDR1 SGHTA and CDR2 FQGNSA. CDR3 in amino acids: CASSLARGVLGYTF.

The V and J genes are TRBV7-9 and TRBJ2-2; TCRdb picks TRBD2, but there is no DNA to check that call. The CDR3 covers 14 residues. Germline assignment: CDR1 SEHNR and CDR2 FQNEAQ (reference sequence). This CDR3 is CASLQPAGAGELFF.

The gene calls are TRBV5-1 and TRBJ1-4; the D call of TRBD1 rests on TCRdb alone, since no DNA is present to check it. Germline-derived CDR1 and CDR2 are SGHRS and YFSETQ. This CDR3 has 14 residues. The CDR3 spells CASSPGGTNEKLFF.

The chain joins TRBV20-1 to TRBJ2-5. The CDR3 has 14 amino acids. Germline-derived CDR1 and CDR2 are DFQATT and SNEGSKA (reference sequence). CDR3 sequence reads: CSARDLRLQETQYF.

This chain links TRBV5-1 with TRBJ2-3. The germline V gene encodes CDR1 SGHRS and CDR2 YFSETQ. The length of the CDR3 is 16 residues. CDR3 in amino acids: CASSLGLAGTSDTQYF.

The genes are TRBV29-1 and TRBJ2-3; TCRdb calls TRBD2, which cannot be checked without DNA. CDR1 is SQVTM, CDR2 ANQGSEA, per germline. The CDR3 loop spans 13 amino acids. This CDR3 is CSVERRETDTQYF.

The chain uses TRBV10-3 and TRBJ1-5; the D gene TCRdb calls, TRBD1, cannot be checked with no DNA. Looked up from germline, CDR1 is ENHRY and CDR2 is SYGVKD. The CDR3 has 15 residues. CDR3: CAISDQGKSNQPQHF.

The chain employs TRBV15 and TRBJ2-2; with no DNA, the TCRdb D assignment of TRBD2 cannot be verified. Germline values: CDR1 LNHNV, CDR2 YYDKDF (reference sequence). This CDR3 contains 15 residues. CDR3 in amino acids: CATSREAWETGELFF.

The V gene is TRBV4-1, the J gene TRBJ2-3; TCRdb reports TRBD2, a call that lacks DNA to check it against. The CDR3 spans 17 residues. Germline V gives CDR1 MGHRA, CDR2 YSYEKL. CDR3 amino acids: CASSPAGLAAYTDTQYF.

The chain carries TRBV6-5 and TRBJ1-1. The CDR3 loop spans 13 amino acids. Germline V CDR1 and CDR2: MNHEY, SVGAGI. The CDR3 sequence: CASSLSSYTEAFF.

This sequence joins TRBV7-3 and TRBJ2-2; no DNA is available, so the TRBD1 call from TCRdb remains unchecked. The CDR3 runs to 15 residues. In germline, CDR1 is SGHTA, CDR2 FQGTGA. This CDR3 reads CASSFRQGETGELFF.

The chain employs TRBV10-1 and TRBJ2-2; checking the TCRdb D call of TRBD1 is not possible without DNA. The CDR3 covers 13 residues. CDR1 and CDR2 from the germline V gene are WNHNN and SYGVQD (reference sequence). The CDR3: CASRTGITGELFF.

The V gene is TRBV6-1, the J gene TRBJ2-4; TCRdb's D call of TRBD2 is untestable without DNA. The CDR3 loop spans 16 amino acids. Germline CDR1 MNHNS, CDR2 SASEGT. The CDR3 spells CASSEAGLGTKNIQYF.

V gene TRBV24-1 combines with J gene TRBJ2-1; no DNA is available, so the TRBD2 call from TCRdb remains unchecked. The germline V gene has CDR1 KGHDR and CDR2 SFDVKD. The CDR3 totals 17 residues. This CDR3 is CATSDFRAGGLYNEQFF.

V and J are TRBV4-1 and TRBJ2-1; TCRdb proposes TRBD2, but this gene call is untestable without DNA. CDR1 MGHRA and CDR2 YSYEKL come from the germline V gene. This CDR3 comprises 15 residues. The CDR3 region is CASSQERTTKNEQFF.

The genes are TRBV12-3 or TRBV12-4 and TRBJ2-2; without DNA, the TCRdb call of TRBD2 cannot be checked. The CDR3 is made up of 15 amino acids. The CDR3 reads CASSTGTSAAGELFF.

The chain uses TRBV19 and TRBJ1-5. Germline V CDR1 and CDR2: LNHDA, SQIVND (reference sequence). The CDR3 loop spans 16 amino acids. This CDR3 reads CASSTSRSPSNQPQHF. Supplemented by reference TRBV19 and TRBJ1-5, the full variable domain reads DGGITQSPKYLFRKEGQNVTLSCEQNLNHDAMYWYRQDPGQGLRLIYYSQIVNDFQKGDIAEGYSVSREKKESFPLTVTSAQKNPTAFYLCASSTSRSPSNQPQHFGDGTRLSIL.

This rearrangement joins TRBV3-1 to TRBJ2-3; TCRdb names TRBD2, which stays unverified in the absence of DNA. The CDR3 is made up of 12 amino acids. From germline, CDR1 is LGHDT and CDR2 YNNKEL (reference sequence). The CDR3 protein is CASSRVGYTQYF.

The chain has TRBV7-8 and TRBJ2-1; TCRdb proposes TRBD2, but this gene call is untestable without DNA. Germline V gene sequence: CDR1 SGHVS, CDR2 FQNEAQ. The CDR3 covers 14 residues. The CDR3 region is CASSGLAVGVEQFF.